The 27 T cell receptor beta chains presented below share a single source sample, sequenced in a study of monozygotic twins with inflammatory bowel disease. TCRdb re-analyzed the 5' RACE reads; it lists each CDR3 protein once, without DNA. In total, the table holds over 150,000 distinct CDR3 sequences. Sample: blood. These receptors originate from a human donor with ulcerative colitis or Crohn's disease, or a healthy co-twin of an affected twin (not recorded which).

The chain links TRBV20-1 to TRBJ1-1; TCRdb's D gene call, TRBD1, goes unchecked for lack of DNA. Germline-derived CDR1 and CDR2 are DFQATT and SNEGSKA (reference sequence). CDR3 length: 13 residues. CDR3 sequence reads: CSARPGANTEAFF.

The chain is built from TRBV12-3 or TRBV12-4 and TRBJ1-1. The CDR3 spans 12 residues. The CDR3 spells CASTLGGTEAFF.

The V call is TRBV13, the J call TRBJ2-7; TCRdb's D call of TRBD2 is untestable without DNA. This CDR3 contains 17 residues. CDR1 PRHDT and CDR2 FYEKMQ come from the germline V gene (reference sequence). CDR3 residues: CASSPGLAGGLHYEQYF.

This rearrangement joins TRBV5-1 to TRBJ1-2. Germline values: CDR1 SGHRS, CDR2 YFSETQ. The CDR3 has 12 amino acids. The chain's CDR3 is CASSPERDGYTF.

The CDR3 region is CASSSKRDFSYEQYF. This rearrangement joins TRBV5-4 to TRBJ2-7; TCRdb's D gene call, TRBD2, goes unchecked for lack of DNA. Germline assignment: CDR1 SGHNT and CDR2 YYREEE (reference sequence). The CDR3 has 15 residues.

The J gene is TRBJ2-3, the V gene TRBV6-1; TCRdb reports TRBD1, a call that lacks DNA to check it against. Germline CDR1 reads MNHNS; CDR2 reads SASEGT. This CDR3 spans 17 amino acids. CDR3: CASSPLPKGIATDTQYF.

The chain links TRBV9 to TRBJ1-4; TCRdb outputs TRBD1, but without DNA this stays unchecked. CDR1 SGDLS and CDR2 YYNGEE come from the germline V gene. The CDR3 runs to 13 residues. The CDR3 reads CASSSPLDEKLFF.

The chain carries TRBV29-1 and TRBJ2-2; the TRBD1 assignment by TCRdb is unverifiable without DNA. Germline V gene data show CDR1 as SQVTM and CDR2 as ANQGSEA. The CDR3 has 13 amino acids. CDR3 amino acids: CSVVGRNTGELFF.

J is TRBJ1-1 and V is TRBV7-9; the D call of TRBD1 rests on TCRdb alone, since no DNA is present to check it. The germline gives CDR1 SEHNR, CDR2 FQNEAQ (reference sequence). The CDR3 runs 14 residues. The CDR3 loop reads CASSLQGGDTEAFF.

The chain combines TRBV7-2 with TRBJ2-7; TCRdb picks TRBD2, but there is no DNA to check that call. There are 14 residues in the CDR3. The V gene's germline CDR1 is SGHTA and CDR2 FQGNSA. This chain's CDR3 is CASSYGTSVYEQYF. The complete variable domain, with remaining parts taken from reference TRBV7-2 and TRBJ2-7, reads GAGVSQSPSNKVTEKGKDVELRCDPISGHTALYWYRQSLGQGLEFLIYFQGNSAPDKSGLPSDRFSAERTGGSVSTLTIQRTQQEDSAVYLCASSYGTSVYEQYFGPGTRLTVT.

This chain joins TRBV25-1 and TRBJ2-5. Germline CDR1 is MGHDK and CDR2 is SYGVNS. The CDR3 length is 11 residues. The CDR3 is CASSTSKTQYF.

The chain has TRBV7-9 and TRBJ1-5. Germline V lookup: CDR1 SEHNR, CDR2 FQNEAQ (reference sequence). The CDR3 consists of 13 residues. The CDR3 here is CASSSWDNQPQHF.

V gene TRBV12-3 or TRBV12-4 combines with J gene TRBJ1-1; lacking DNA, the TRBD1 call made by TCRdb goes unchecked. The CDR3 spans 14 residues. This CDR3 reads CASSLWGELSEAFF.

V usage is TRBV7-6 and J usage is TRBJ2-1; TCRdb indicates TRBD2, and absent DNA this call remains unverified. Germline V gives CDR1 SGHVS, CDR2 FNYEAQ. This CDR3 region has 13 residues. CDR3 sequence reads: CASSSSPGNEQFF.

V and J are TRBV6-8 and TRBJ1-2; TCRdb proposes TRBD1, but this gene call is untestable without DNA. The CDR3 sequence is 13 residues long. Germline assignment: CDR1 MNHGY and CDR2 SAAAGT. CDR3: CASQTGGVAGYTF.

The chain links TRBV7-6 to TRBJ2-3. This CDR3 has 12 amino acids. CDR1 and CDR2 (germline): SGHVS, FNYEAQ. The CDR3 sequence is CASSSQPDTQYF.

V and J are TRBV11-2 and TRBJ2-3; TCRdb picks TRBD1, but there is no DNA to check that call. Germline CDR1 and CDR2: SGHAT and FQNNGV. The CDR3 has 16 amino acids. This CDR3 is CASSLTAGPSTDTQYF.

This chain uses TRBV6-6 with TRBJ2-7; the TRBD2 assignment by TCRdb is unverifiable without DNA. The CDR3 runs to 14 residues. Looked up from germline, CDR1 is MNHNY and CDR2 is SVGAGI (reference sequence). CDR3 in amino acids: CASSPPTTTYEQYF.

This chain joins TRBV7-9 and TRBJ1-5; TCRdb picks TRBD1, but there is no DNA to check that call. The CDR3 sequence is 15 residues long. CDR1 and CDR2 from the germline V gene are SEHNR and FQNEAQ (reference sequence). CDR3 in amino acids: CASSLTGTGDQPQHF.

This CDR3 is CASSRDRGVNSPLHF. The chain combines TRBV11-3 with TRBJ1-6; as DNA is missing, the TRBD1 call by TCRdb cannot be tested. Germline CDR1 reads SGHNT; CDR2 reads YENEEA. The CDR3 is made up of 15 amino acids.

The V gene is TRBV27, the J gene TRBJ1-6; no DNA is available, so the TRBD1 call from TCRdb remains unchecked. Looked up from germline, CDR1 is MNHEY and CDR2 is SMNVEV (reference sequence). The CDR3 length is 15 residues. CDR3 protein: CASSPDPRRNSPLHF.

This chain links TRBV5-1 with TRBJ2-4; absent DNA, TCRdb's TRBD1 call cannot be checked. The CDR3 covers 13 residues. Germline V gene data show CDR1 as SGHRS and CDR2 as YFSETQ. The CDR3 reads CASSYGQKNIQYF.

The J gene is TRBJ1-5, the V gene TRBV7-2; TCRdb returns TRBD1, unconfirmable since there is no DNA. The CDR3 is 15 residues long. Looked up from germline, CDR1 is SGHTA and CDR2 is FQGNSA. This CDR3 reads CASSLKTGLNQPQHF.

The chain has TRBV20-1 and TRBJ1-5; there is no DNA to check the TCRdb D call of TRBD1. CDR3 length: 14 residues. The V gene's germline CDR1 is DFQATT and CDR2 SNEGSKA (reference sequence). The CDR3 loop reads CSARGTGGKQPQHF.

This chain links TRBV25-1 with TRBJ2-3; with no DNA, the TCRdb D assignment of TRBD2 cannot be verified. The CDR3 length is 17 residues. The germline CDR1 and CDR2 sequences are MGHDK and SYGVNS. CDR3 sequence: CASSEFRAGAGADTQYF.

This chain uses TRBV27 with TRBJ1-1; TCRdb reports TRBD1, a call that lacks DNA to check it against. Looked up from germline, CDR1 is MNHEY and CDR2 is SMNVEV (reference sequence). The CDR3 runs 14 residues. The CDR3 spells CASSFLGQVGEAFF.

V is TRBV12-3 or TRBV12-4 and J is TRBJ2-1; the TCRdb call, TRBD1, lacks DNA for checking. This CDR3 comprises 16 residues. This CDR3 reads CASSPWVGGHGWEQFF.